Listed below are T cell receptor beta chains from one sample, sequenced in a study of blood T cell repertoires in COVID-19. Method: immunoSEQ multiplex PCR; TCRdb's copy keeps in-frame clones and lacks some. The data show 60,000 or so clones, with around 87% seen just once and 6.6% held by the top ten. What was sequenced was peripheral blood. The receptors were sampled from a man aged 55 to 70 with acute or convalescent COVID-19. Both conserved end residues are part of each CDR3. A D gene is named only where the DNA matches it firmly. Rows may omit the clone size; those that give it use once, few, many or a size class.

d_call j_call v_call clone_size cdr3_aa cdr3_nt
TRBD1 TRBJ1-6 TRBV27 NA CASSLVRGNSPLHF TGTGCCAGCAGTTTGGTCAGGGGGAATTCACCCCTCCACTTT
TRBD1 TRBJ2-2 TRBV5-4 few CASSLLGTGVSGELFF TGTGCCAGCAGCTTGTTAGGGACAGGGGTCTCCGGGGAGCTGTTTTTT
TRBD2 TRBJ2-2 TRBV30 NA CAWSVYGGSRELLFF TGTGCCTGGAGTGTCTACGGGGGGTCCAGAGAATTGTTGTTTTTT
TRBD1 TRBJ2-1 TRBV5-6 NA CASTDDGDRHNEQFF TGTGCCAGCACCGATGATGGGGACAGGCACAATGAGCAGTTCTTC
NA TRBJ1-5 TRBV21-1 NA CASSRTGANNQPQHF TGTGCCAGCTCCCGGACAGGGGCAAACAATCAGCCCCAGCATTTT
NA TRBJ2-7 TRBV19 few CASSITTGQSYEQYF TGTGCCAGTAGCATCACGACAGGTCAAAGCTACGAGCAGTACTTC
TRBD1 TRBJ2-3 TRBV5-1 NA CASSPGQGASTDTQYF TGCGCCAGCAGCCCGGGACAGGGGGCAAGCACAGATACGCAGTATTTT
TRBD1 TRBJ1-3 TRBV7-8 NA CASSKQQGAMRGNTIYF TGTGCCAGCAGCAAACAACAGGGGGCAATGAGGGGAAACACCATATATTTT
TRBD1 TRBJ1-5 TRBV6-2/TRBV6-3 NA CASSDPRGRSNQPQHF TGTGCCAGCAGTGACCCCAGGGGGAGAAGCAATCAGCCCCAGCATTTT
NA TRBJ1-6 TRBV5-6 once CASSNRPLHF TGTGCCAGCAGCAATAGACCCCTCCACTTT
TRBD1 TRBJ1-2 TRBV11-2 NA CASSRDSNYGYTF TGTGCCAGCAGCCGGGACAGTAACTATGGCTACACCTTC
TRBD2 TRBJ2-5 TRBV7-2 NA CASSLLAGGRMETQYF TGTGCCAGCAGCCTACTAGCGGGGGGGCGGATGGAGACCCAGTACTTC
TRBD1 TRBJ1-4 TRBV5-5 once CASSWGQGVTNEKLFF TGTGCCAGCAGCTGGGGACAGGGGGTAACTAATGAAAAACTGTTTTTT
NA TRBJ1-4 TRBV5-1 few CASLPYEKLFF TGCGCCAGCCTCCCCTATGAAAAACTGTTTTTT
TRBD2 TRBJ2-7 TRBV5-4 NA CASSLDQGGPYEQYF TGTGCCAGCAGCTTGGATCAGGGAGGGCCCTACGAGCAGTACTTC
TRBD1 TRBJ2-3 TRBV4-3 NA CASSQESFGTDYTDTQYF TGCGCCAGCAGCCAAGAGAGTTTTGGGACAGACTACACAGATACGCAGTATTTT
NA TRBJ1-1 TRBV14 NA CASQARNAFEAFF TGTGCCAGCCAGGCCAGGAACGCCTTTGAAGCTTTCTTT
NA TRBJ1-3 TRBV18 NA CASSLTDKSSLFGNTIYF TGTGCCAGCTCACTGACAGATAAAAGCTCCCTTTTTGGAAACACCATATATTTT